The 23 T cell receptor beta chains below come from one sample, sequenced in a study of blood T cell repertoires in COVID-19. The method was immunoSEQ multiplex PCR; TCRdb's version includes in-frame clones alone and lacks a portion of them. The sample holds a few hundred thousand clones; roughly 80% are singletons and the top ten take around 5%. The sample consisted of PBMCs or T cells enriched from blood (not recorded which). These receptors all come from a middle-aged man who had been exposed to COVID-19.

The chain uses TRBV2 and TRBJ2-1, with D hard to call. Germline V CDR1 and CDR2: SNHLY, FYNNEI. The CDR3 spans 13 residues. V lost 1 base and J 4 bases, leaving 5 bases between the germline ends. CDR3 bases: TGTGCCAGCAGTGAAGATTCATACAATGAGCAGTTCTTC. Protein product: CASSEDSYNEQFF.

This sequence joins TRBV30 and TRBJ1-5; no reliable D call. Germline V gives CDR1 GTSNPN, CDR2 SVGIG (reference sequence). Trimming removed 0 bases from V and 2 bases from J, with 8 bases in between. CDR3 length: 14 amino acids. DNA for the CDR3: TGTGCCTGGAGTGTACGTTCAGGCAATCAGCCCCAGCATTTT. It is translated as CAWSVRSGNQPQHF.

J is TRBJ1-5 and V is TRBV19, with TRBD1 as a possible D gene (5 bases). Germline CDR1 and CDR2: LNHDA and SQIVND (reference sequence). The CDR3 spans 14 residues. Trimming removed 6 bases at V and 0 bases at J, with 9 bases between. CDR3 amino acids: CASSSTVSNQPQHF. CDR3 coding DNA: TGTGCCAGTAGCTCGACAGTTAGCAATCAGCCCCAGCATTTT.

The V gene is TRBV19, the J gene TRBJ2-1; D remains unclear. V lost 5 bases and J lost 6, with 14 bases in between. Germline lookup yields CDR1 LNHDA and CDR2 SQIVND (reference sequence). This CDR3 comprises 14 residues. The CDR3 loop is CASSLTASPNEQFF. The DNA of the CDR3 is TGTGCCAGTAGTCTAACCGCAAGCCCCAATGAGCAGTTCTTC. The complete variable domain, with remaining parts taken from reference TRBV19 and TRBJ2-1, reads DGGITQSPKYLFRKEGQNVTLSCEQNLNHDAMYWYRQDPGQGLRLIYYSQIVNDFQKGDIAEGYSVSREKKESFPLTVTSAQKNPTAFYLCASSLTASPNEQFFGPGTRLTVL.

This clone was detected only once. The V gene is TRBV27, the J gene TRBJ2-1; 10 nucleotides agree with TRBD1. This CDR3 contains 14 residues. The germline V gene has CDR1 MNHEY and CDR2 SMNVEV (reference sequence). The V segment lost 5 bases and the J segment 9 bases; nucleotides outside the gene matches: 7. CDR3 bases: TGTGCCAGCAGTCCGCTGACAGGGGGCAGTGAGCAGTTCTTC. Translation: CASSPLTGGSEQFF.

This rearrangement joins TRBV5-8 to TRBJ1-2; tentative D call: TRBD1 (6 bases). Per the germline V gene, CDR1 is SGHTS and CDR2 is YDEGEE. V lost 0 bases to trimming and J lost 7 bases, with 16 bases between them. CDR3 length equals 15 residues. The CDR3 DNA is TGTGCCAGCAGCTTGGCGGGGGGGCGGCAATTTGGCTACACCTTC. It translates to CASSLAGGRQFGYTF.

The J gene is TRBJ1-2, the V gene TRBV11-2; no clear D. V was pared by 5 bases and J by 8 bases, with 21 bases between. The CDR3 loop spans 15 amino acids. Germline V gives CDR1 SGHAT, CDR2 FQNNGV. For the CDR3, the DNA is TGTGCCAGCAGCCTACGCCCGGGGAGAAATCGGGGCTACACCTTC. Protein sequence: CASSLRPGRNRGYTF.

The chain carries TRBV7-9 and TRBJ2-3, with 8 positions matching TRBD1. Germline V gene data show CDR1 as SEHNR and CDR2 as FQNEAQ (reference sequence). V lost 1 base to trimming and J lost 2 bases; unmatched junction nucleotides: 5. The CDR3 consists of 16 residues. The CDR3 DNA follows: TGTGCCAGCAGCTTAGTTGGGGGACAGGCCACAGATACGCAGTATTTT. Translated, it gives CASSLVGGQATDTQYF.

This chain joins TRBV9 and TRBJ1-3; no definite D call. Germline lookup yields CDR1 SGDLS and CDR2 YYNGEE. The CDR3 has 14 amino acids. The V and J ends lost 4 bases and 0 bases respectively, with 8 bases between them. In DNA, the CDR3 is TGTGCCAGCAGCCCGCCGGGCTCTGGAAACACCATATATTTT. Translation gives CASSPPGSGNTIYF.

This chain links TRBV13 with TRBJ1-2; 9 bases map to TRBD1. CDR1 is PRHDT and CDR2 is FYEKMQ in the germline V gene (reference sequence). This CDR3 has 13 residues. J lost 10 bases, V lost 3 bases, and 6 bases had no gene match. The CDR3 DNA follows: TGTGCCAGCAGCTTTTACAGGGGGCGAGACTACACCTTC. Encoded protein: CASSFYRGRDYTF.

The chain employs TRBV20-1 and TRBJ2-3, with 9 bases that match TRBD2. With V trimmed by 3 bases and J by 6 bases, 13 bases remained unmatched. Germline V gene sequence: CDR1 DFQATT, CDR2 SNEGSKA (reference sequence). This CDR3 region has 16 residues. This chain's CDR3 is CSASRAASGAFDTQYF. CDR3 nucleotides: TGCAGTGCTAGTCGGGCGGCTAGCGGGGCTTTTGATACGCAGTATTTT.

Notes on this clone: One junction end disagrees with the germline gene, perhaps due to a read error. The V and J genes are TRBV20-1 and TRBJ2-1; 10 bases match TRBD2. CDR1 DFQATT and CDR2 SNEGSKA come from the germline V gene (reference sequence). This CDR3 region has 16 residues. The CDR3 region has the DNA TGCAGTACTAGTCGGCTAGCGGGAGATAGGGACAATGAGCAGTTCTTC. Amino acid sequence: CSTSRLAGDRDNEQFF.

The chain carries TRBV25-1 and TRBJ1-2; D not certain. V was clipped by 4 bases and J by 4 bases, with 10 bases between them. Germline CDR1 reads MGHDK; CDR2 reads SYGVNS. The CDR3 is 13 amino acids. The CDR3 DNA reads as TGTGCCAGCAGTGTCCGGGGTATCTATGGCTACACCTTC. Amino acid sequence: CASSVRGIYGYTF.

The rearrangement links TRBV10-1 to TRBJ2-3; D gene uncertain. Germline V gives CDR1 WNHNN, CDR2 SYGVQD (reference sequence). CDR3 length: 13 residues. Deletions cut 8 bases from V and 3 bases from J, with 12 bases between. This chain's CDR3 is CASYYRPTDTQYF. CDR3 bases: TGCGCCAGCTACTACCGGCCTACAGATACGCAGTATTTT.

The V gene is TRBV12-3 or TRBV12-4, the J gene TRBJ2-4, with D possibly matching TRBD1 (6 bases). Deletions cut 5 bases from V and 1 base from J, with 6 bases between. The CDR3 covers 13 residues. The CDR3 DNA is TGTGCCAGCAGTGGGGGCGCCAAAAACATTCAGTACTTC. Its protein is CASSGGAKNIQYF.

The gene calls are TRBV29-1 and TRBJ2-2; the match to TRBD1 covers 8 bases. CDR1 is SQVTM, CDR2 ANQGSEA, per germline. With 6 bases clipped from V and 4 bases from J, the junction kept 7 bases outside the gene matches. This CDR3 is 14 amino acids long. CDR3 in amino acids: CSVTGTGPTGELFF. CDR3 DNA: TGCAGCGTGACCGGGACAGGACCCACCGGGGAGCTGTTTTTT.

This sequence joins TRBV29-1 and TRBJ1-1; the D is unclear. Germline V CDR1 and CDR2: SQVTM, ANQGSEA. The germline V and J ends were trimmed by 1 base and 2 bases, with 8 bases remaining between them. This CDR3 region has 13 residues. The CDR3 region is CSVEGRVNTEAFF. CDR3 DNA: TGCAGCGTTGAAGGCCGGGTTAACACTGAAGCTTTCTTT.

V usage is TRBV19 and J usage is TRBJ1-1; D is uncertain. Germline V gene data show CDR1 as LNHDA and CDR2 as SQIVND (reference sequence). V dropped 5 bases and J dropped 6 bases, with 19 bases sitting between them. The CDR3 is made up of 15 amino acids. Written as DNA, the CDR3 is TGTGCCAGTAGTTCCTACAGTTGGAGGTTCGCTGAAGCTTTCTTT. Translated: CASSSYSWRFAEAFF.

The genes are TRBV19 and TRBJ1-2, with 7 bases matching TRBD1. Germline lookup yields CDR1 LNHDA and CDR2 SQIVND (reference sequence). The CDR3 contains 15 residues. V shed 3 bases, J shed 2 bases, and the junction held 6 bases outside the gene matches. The CDR3 coding sequence is TGTGCCAGTAGTATCGGGACAGCTCAAAACTATGGCTACACCTTC. It yields the protein CASSIGTAQNYGYTF.

This chain connects TRBV12-5 to TRBJ1-5, with D possibly matching TRBD1 (5 bases). The CDR3 extends over 14 amino acids. In germline, CDR1 is LGHNT, CDR2 FRNRAP. Trimming removed 3 bases from V and 3 bases from J, with 9 bases in between. The CDR3 loop is CASGFQGLNQPQHF. The CDR3 nucleotides read TGTGCTAGTGGTTTCCAGGGCCTCAATCAGCCCCAGCATTTT.

The V call is TRBV10-1, the J call TRBJ2-1, with D possibly matching TRBD1 (5 bases). Per germline, CDR1 WNHNN and CDR2 SYGVQD (reference sequence). The CDR3 loop spans 13 amino acids. V lost 2 bases and J 7 bases, leaving 9 bases between the germline ends. The CDR3, as DNA: TGCGCCAGCAGTGAGATAGGGGTAAATGAGCAGTTCTTC. This codes for CASSEIGVNEQFF.

The V and J genes are TRBV5-1 and TRBJ1-4; 8 bases map to TRBD1. The CDR3 contains 16 residues. Germline CDR1 reads SGHRS; CDR2 reads YFSETQ. The V and J ends lost 4 bases and 9 bases, in that order; junction bases with no gene match: 14. DNA for the CDR3: TGCGCCAGCAGCACTTATCCGGGACAGGCAATTAAAAAACTGTTTTTT. Translating it yields CASSTYPGQAIKKLFF.

Worth noting for this clone: An end of the junction differs from the germline gene, which may be a read error. V usage is TRBV2 and J usage is TRBJ2-7; D uncertain. This CDR3 is built from 11 residues. The germline V gene has CDR1 SNHLY and CDR2 FYNNEI. The CDR3 spells CASSGRALAHF. CDR3 nucleotide sequence: TGTGCCAGCAGTGGGAGAGCCCTCGCCCACTTC. Full variable domain (missing parts from reference TRBV2 and TRBJ2-7): EPEVTQTPSHQVTQMGQEVILRCVPISNHLYFYWYRQILGQKVEFLVSFYNNEISEKSEIFDDQFSVERPDGSNFTLKIRSTKLEDSAMYFCASSGRALAHFGPGTRLTVT.